This TCR beta chain comes out of a study of graft-versus-host responses after intestinal transplantation. Clones were read by immunoSEQ multiplex PCR, and TCRdb kept only the in-frame ones, dropping some. Found here are more than 65,000 clones, roughly 89% of them singletons; the top ten hold approximately 0.35%. The CDR3 length is 16 residues. Germline loops: CDR1 ENHRY, CDR2 SYGVKD. V dropped 3 bases and J dropped 0 bases, with 12 bases sitting between them. On this clone itself: The antigen remains unidentified.

This sequence joins TRBV10-3 and TRBJ1-5; D call uncertain. The receptor was isolated from a human donor who received an intestinal transplant. Sample: unstimulated CD4+ T cells sorted from spleen or lymph node cells, taken before intestinal transplant. The CDR3 DNA reads as TGTGCCATCAGTGATGAAGGCGGATATAGCAATCAGCCCCAGCATTTT. It encodes CAISDEGGYSNQPQHF.